A selection of T cell receptor beta chains follows, all from one sample in a study of CD8 T cells in ankylosing spondylitis. TCRdb redid the calling of the 5' RACE reads with MiXCR, one entry per CDR3 protein. The sample has around 100,000 distinct CDR3 sequences; 24% are singletons. The sequencing input was synovial fluid, either unsorted or a sorted T cell fraction (not recorded which). These receptors originate from a male donor with ankylosing spondylitis. Both conserved end residues are part of each CDR3. A D gene is named only where the DNA matches it firmly. A row's size may be missing; if present it is once, few, many or a size class.

J gene: TRBJ2-3
clone size: -
D gene: -
V gene: TRBV12-3/TRBV12-4
CDR3 DNA: TGTGCCAGCAGTTCATCCAACACAGGTTACACGCAGTATTTT
CDR3 protein: CASSSSNTGYTQYF

J gene: TRBJ2-5
clone size: -
D gene: TRBD2
V gene: TRBV5-1
CDR3 DNA: TGCGCCAGCAGCATGGGCGGGGGAGAAGAGACCCAGTACTTC
CDR3 protein: CASSMGGGEETQYF

J gene: TRBJ2-7
clone size: -
D gene: TRBD2
V gene: TRBV2
CDR3 DNA: TGTGGCAGCAGCGGGGCCCCCTACGAGCAGTACTTC
CDR3 protein: CGSSGAPYEQYF

J gene: TRBJ1-5
clone size: few
D gene: -
V gene: TRBV6-2/TRBV6-3
CDR3 DNA: TGTGCCACGGGGCAGGAATATCAGCCCCAGCATTTT
CDR3 protein: CATGQEYQPQHF

J gene: TRBJ2-1
clone size: few
D gene: -
V gene: TRBV29-1
CDR3 DNA: TGCAGCGTTGAAGGGAGGGTCTACAATGAGCAGTTCTTC
CDR3 protein: CSVEGRVYNEQFF

J gene: TRBJ1-4
clone size: -
D gene: -
V gene: TRBV7-9
CDR3 DNA: TGTGCCAGCAGCTTAGGGGTTGCAACTAATGAAAAACTGTTTTTT
CDR3 protein: CASSLGVATNEKLFF

J gene: TRBJ2-1
clone size: -
D gene: TRBD1
V gene: TRBV11-3
CDR3 DNA: TGTGCCAGCAGCCATTCCACAGGGGGAGGATACAATGAGCAGTTCTTC
CDR3 protein: CASSHSTGGGYNEQFF

J gene: TRBJ2-2
clone size: few
D gene: -
V gene: TRBV7-6
CDR3 DNA: TGTGCCAGCAGCTTAGTTCGACAGGGAGGCACCGGGGAGCTGTTTTTT
CDR3 protein: CASSLVRQGGTGELFF

J gene: TRBJ2-7
clone size: medium-sized
D gene: -
V gene: TRBV7-2
CDR3 DNA: TGTGCCAGCAGCTCCTCTAGCGCCACCAACGAGCAGTACTTC
CDR3 protein: CASSSSSATNEQYF

J gene: TRBJ2-7
clone size: -
D gene: -
V gene: TRBV5-1
CDR3 DNA: TGCGCCAGCAGCTTCCTGAGAGTCCCCTACGAGCAGTACTTC
CDR3 protein: CASSFLRVPYEQYF

J gene: TRBJ2-7
clone size: -
D gene: -
V gene: TRBV29-1
CDR3 DNA: TGCAGCGGCTTGGACTCCTACTCCTACGAGCAGTACTTC
CDR3 protein: CSGLDSYSYEQYF

J gene: TRBJ1-1
clone size: -
D gene: -
V gene: TRBV6-4
CDR3 DNA: TGTGCCACCTCGAAGGAGGCTTACACTGAAGCTTTCTTT
CDR3 protein: CATSKEAYTEAFF

J gene: TRBJ2-7
clone size: -
D gene: -
V gene: TRBV2
CDR3 DNA: TGTGCCAGCAGCGTTTCACAGGGACCCTACGAGCAGTACTTC
CDR3 protein: CASSVSQGPYEQYF

J gene: TRBJ2-5
clone size: -
D gene: -
V gene: TRBV29-1
CDR3 DNA: TGCAGCGTTGAGGGGAATTCACAAGAGACCCAGTACTTC
CDR3 protein: CSVEGNSQETQYF

J gene: TRBJ2-7
clone size: -
D gene: -
V gene: TRBV7-9
CDR3 DNA: TGTGCCAGCAGCCACTCGGGGGCTAGAGGCGAGCAGTACTTC
CDR3 protein: CASSHSGARGEQYF

J gene: TRBJ2-3
clone size: -
D gene: TRBD2
V gene: TRBV20-1
CDR3 DNA: TGCAGTGCTAGACGGGGCCTAGCGGGAGATGTAGATACGCAGTATTTT
CDR3 protein: CSARRGLAGDVDTQYF

J gene: TRBJ1-4
clone size: -
D gene: -
V gene: TRBV2
CDR3 DNA: TGTGCCAGCAGTACTAGTAAAATTCCGGGACCGCCTAATGAAAAACTGTTTTTT
CDR3 protein: CASSTSKIPGPPNEKLFF

J gene: TRBJ1-1
clone size: few
D gene: -
V gene: TRBV11-2
CDR3 DNA: TGTGCCAGCAGCCAAAGGGACGGATGGAACACTGAAGCTTTCTTT
CDR3 protein: CASSQRDGWNTEAFF

J gene: TRBJ2-1
clone size: -
D gene: -
V gene: TRBV30
CDR3 DNA: TGTGCCTGGAGGGTGGAAGGTTTGCGGAATGAGCAGTTCTTC
CDR3 protein: CAWRVEGLRNEQFF

J gene: TRBJ2-1
clone size: many
D gene: -
V gene: TRBV19
CDR3 DNA: TGTGCCAGTAGTATAACGGCGGGTCAGAATGAGCAGTTCTTC
CDR3 protein: CASSITAGQNEQFF

J gene: TRBJ1-3
clone size: -
D gene: TRBD1
V gene: TRBV28
CDR3 DNA: TGTGCCAGCAGTGTCACAGGGGAAACTGGTGGAAACACCATATATTTT
CDR3 protein: CASSVTGETGGNTIYF

J gene: TRBJ2-3
clone size: -
D gene: TRBD2
V gene: TRBV20-1
CDR3 DNA: TGCAGTGCTAGGCCTAGCGGGAGGACAGATACGCAGTATTTT
CDR3 protein: CSARPSGRTDTQYF

J gene: TRBJ2-7
clone size: once
D gene: -
V gene: TRBV6-1
CDR3 DNA: TGTGCCAGCGGCCGGGACTTTAGCTCCTACGAGCAGTACTTC
CDR3 protein: CASGRDFSSYEQYF

J gene: TRBJ1-5
clone size: -
D gene: -
V gene: TRBV11-2
CDR3 DNA: TGTGCCAGCAGCTTAGACGGGGCGGACGCTAGCAATCAGCCCCAGCATTTT
CDR3 protein: CASSLDGADASNQPQHF

J gene: TRBJ2-1
clone size: many
D gene: -
V gene: TRBV24-1
CDR3 DNA: TGTGCCACCAGTGATGGCAGGGGATACAATGAGCAGTTCTTC
CDR3 protein: CATSDGRGYNEQFF

J gene: TRBJ2-7
clone size: -
D gene: -
V gene: TRBV11-2
CDR3 DNA: TGTGCCAGCAGCTTAGTCAGTCAAGGCGAGCAGTACTTC
CDR3 protein: CASSLVSQGEQYF

J gene: TRBJ2-2
clone size: -
D gene: -
V gene: TRBV12-3/TRBV12-4
CDR3 DNA: TGTGCCAGCAGCGAAGGGGCACGAGGGGCAGGCGGGGAGCTGTTTTTT
CDR3 protein: CASSEGARGAGGELFF

J gene: TRBJ2-1
clone size: many
D gene: -
V gene: TRBV7-2
CDR3 DNA: TGTGCCAGCAGCTTAGTTACGGGGAGCAATGAGCAGTTCTTC
CDR3 protein: CASSLVTGSNEQFF

J gene: TRBJ2-2
clone size: many
D gene: -
V gene: TRBV5-1
CDR3 DNA: TGCGCCAGCAGCTCGCAGGGGGGGAACACCGGGGAGCTGTTTTTT
CDR3 protein: CASSSQGGNTGELFF

J gene: TRBJ1-4
clone size: -
D gene: -
V gene: TRBV29-1
CDR3 DNA: TGCAGCGTGGGAACAGGTTCAACTAATGAAAAACTGTTTTTT
CDR3 protein: CSVGTGSTNEKLFF

J gene: TRBJ2-2
clone size: few
D gene: -
V gene: TRBV6-4
CDR3 DNA: TGTGCCAGCAGTGACTCGGAGAGCACCGGGGAGCTGTTTTTT
CDR3 protein: CASSDSESTGELFF

J gene: TRBJ1-2
clone size: few
D gene: -
V gene: TRBV25-1
CDR3 DNA: TGTGCCAGCAAGGGGACGAGAAGCTACACCTTC
CDR3 protein: CASKGTRSYTF

J gene: TRBJ2-1
clone size: few
D gene: -
V gene: TRBV29-1
CDR3 DNA: TGCAGCGTTGTGAGGGCAGGGAGGTTAAATGAGCAGTTCTTC
CDR3 protein: CSVVRAGRLNEQFF

J gene: TRBJ2-3
clone size: -
D gene: TRBD2
V gene: TRBV15
CDR3 DNA: TGTGCCACCAGCAGAGGCCTCGGGACTAGCTTGGATACGCAGTATTTT
CDR3 protein: CATSRGLGTSLDTQYF

J gene: TRBJ2-3
clone size: many
D gene: TRBD2
V gene: TRBV5-1
CDR3 DNA: TGCGCCAGCAGCTTGGTGACTAGCGGGTTCACAGATACGCAGTATTTT
CDR3 protein: CASSLVTSGFTDTQYF

J gene: TRBJ2-3
clone size: once
D gene: TRBD2
V gene: TRBV20-1
CDR3 DNA: TGCAGTGCGCAGACTAGCGGGAAGGTAGATACGCAGTATTTT
CDR3 protein: CSAQTSGKVDTQYF

J gene: TRBJ2-3
clone size: -
D gene: TRBD1
V gene: TRBV3-1
CDR3 DNA: TGTGCCAGCAGCCCACAGGGGGCAGATACGCAGTATTTT
CDR3 protein: CASSPQGADTQYF

J gene: TRBJ2-3
clone size: few
D gene: -
V gene: TRBV30
CDR3 DNA: TGTGCCTGGAGTGTATTCGACGGCCCACAGAGCACAGATACGCAGTATTTT
CDR3 protein: CAWSVFDGPQSTDTQYF

J gene: TRBJ2-5
clone size: few
D gene: TRBD2
V gene: TRBV11-1
CDR3 DNA: TGTGCCAGCAGCCCGCCGACTAGCGGGAGGGCTCGGGAAGAGACCCAGTACTTC
CDR3 protein: CASSPPTSGRAREETQYF

J gene: TRBJ1-1
clone size: -
D gene: -
V gene: TRBV6-6
CDR3 DNA: TGTGCCAGCAGTTACTTAGTAAATGAAGCTTTCTTT
CDR3 protein: CASSYLVNEAFF

J gene: TRBJ1-1
clone size: few
D gene: -
V gene: TRBV27
CDR3 DNA: TGTGCCAGCAGTTTGGATGTGAACACTGAAGCTTTCTTT
CDR3 protein: CASSLDVNTEAFF

J gene: TRBJ2-1
clone size: -
D gene: TRBD2
V gene: TRBV9
CDR3 DNA: TGTGCCAGCAGCGCCCTATTGGGGGGACTAGAGTTCTTC
CDR3 protein: CASSALLGGLEFF

J gene: TRBJ2-6
clone size: once
D gene: -
V gene: TRBV12-3/TRBV12-4
CDR3 DNA: TGTGCCAGCAGTCCACCAAATTCCGGGCCAGCTACTGGGGCCAACGTCCTGACTTTC
CDR3 protein: CASSPPNSGPATGANVLTF

J gene: TRBJ2-3
clone size: many
D gene: -
V gene: TRBV18
CDR3 DNA: TGTGCCAGCTCACCACCGGACAGCCGGCCAGGGACGCAGTATTTT
CDR3 protein: CASSPPDSRPGTQYF

J gene: TRBJ1-2
clone size: -
D gene: -
V gene: TRBV12-3/TRBV12-4
CDR3 DNA: TGTGCCAGCAGTTTGGGTCCAAATGGCTACACCTTC
CDR3 protein: CASSLGPNGYTF

J gene: TRBJ2-7
clone size: many
D gene: TRBD2
V gene: TRBV7-2
CDR3 DNA: TGTGCCAGCAGCTTCATAGCGGGAGGGGGACTTGAGTACTTC
CDR3 protein: CASSFIAGGGLEYF

J gene: TRBJ2-1
clone size: -
D gene: TRBD2
V gene: TRBV25-1
CDR3 DNA: TGTGCCAGCAGTCATAGCGGGAGTCCCCACAATGAGCAGTTCTTC
CDR3 protein: CASSHSGSPHNEQFF